These T cell receptor beta chains were read from a single sample in a study of cytomegalovirus exposure and HLA in healthy donors. Clones were sequenced by immunoSEQ multiplex PCR, and TCRdb holds only the in-frame ones, with some missing. The sample has approximately 110,000 clones; under 85% are singletons. Sequenced: PBMCs. The receptors originated from a man aged 25 to 40 in good health and CMV-seronegative. Both conserved end residues are part of each CDR3.

TRBJ2-2	TRBV7-9	CASSEGSVSKLFF
TRBJ2-3	TRBV4-1	CASSPLAGVVGYGPDTQYF
TRBJ2-5	TRBV7-2	CASSLSSGTAQETQYF
TRBJ1-5	TRBV27	CASSRAGGRESQHF
TRBJ2-1	TRBV19	CASSDGVLQFF
TRBJ1-5	TRBV28	CASSLSFSNQPQHF
TRBJ2-7	TRBV4-1	CASRTAGGLGEQYF
TRBJ2-7	TRBV29-1	CSVTTGRNEQYF
TRBJ1-3	TRBV10-3	CAISEWMGSFSSSGNTIYF
TRBJ2-5	TRBV19	CASSGRLVTTQETQYF
TRBJ2-1	TRBV18	CASSPRGPRTSDSYNEQFF
TRBJ2-7	TRBV29-1	CSVELVTGSYEQYF
TRBJ1-1	TRBV18	CASSPAEGRGFF
TRBJ2-3	TRBV5-1	CASSFGTSVGDTQYF
TRBJ1-2	TRBV5-1	CASSGSIGTAIDGYTF
TRBJ1-5	TRBV5-1	CASSLGGLSGQPQHF
TRBJ2-5	TRBV18	CASSLTTGGAQETQYF
TRBJ2-5	TRBV6-4	CASSELLGETQYF
TRBJ2-2	TRBV11-2	CASSGQVGTGELFF
TRBJ2-7	TRBV7-6	CASSLTSGATYEQYF
TRBJ1-5	TRBV28	CASRVGGLNQPQHF
TRBJ2-5	TRBV7-8	CASIRASGRGETQYF
TRBJ1-4	TRBV5-1	CASSLGGGGRTNEKLFF
TRBJ1-1	TRBV5-1	CASSLLTENTEAFF
TRBJ2-2	TRBV5-1	CASKGGGTGYTGELFF
TRBJ2-7	TRBV6-5	CASSSPGVHEQYF